This TCR beta chain is from a study of cytomegalovirus exposure and HLA in healthy donors. The study, taken as a whole, reports: According to the study, around 160 TCR beta chains were cytomegalovirus-associated. As was reported, the classifier diagnosed cytomegalovirus status with high specificity and sensitivity. Most TCR sequences proved rare, with some public TCRs found in many donors.

A note on this clone: Its specificity is not known. Other DNA sequences within the sample encode an identical CDR3.

Among the 110 or so subjects of the validation cohort, separate from the 666-subject first cohort, were the donors. Data came from immunoSEQ multiplex PCR; TCRdb stores just in-frame clones and leaves some out. The sample lists about 130,000 clones, roughly 79% occurring once. From germline, CDR1 is ENHRY and CDR2 SYGVKD. This CDR3 comprises 15 residues. Trimming shortened V by 6 bases and J by 0 bases, and 15 bases separated the two germline ends. The sequencing sample was made of PBMCs. The TCR was taken from a man aged 25 to 40 in good health and CMV-seropositive. J is TRBJ2-7 and V is TRBV10-3, with D perhaps TRBD1 (6 bases). The CDR3 DNA sequence: TGTGCCATCAGCCCGGACAGTCTGAGCTCCTACGAGCAGTACTTC. As protein: CAISPDSLSSYEQYF.